This T cell receptor (beta chain) was sequenced in a study of glioma-infiltrating T cells after dendritic cell vaccination. Isocitrate dehydrogenase mutation was absent in all glioblastoma patients. Clones were read by immunoSEQ multiplex PCR, and TCRdb kept only the in-frame ones, dropping some. The sample lists about 92,000 clones, 85% to 90% occurring once. The sequence derives from a human donor with glioblastoma. Specimen: blood, collected before dendritic cell vaccination.

Here the CDR3 reads CASSRQEITGELFF. Here the CDR3 DNA reads TGTGCCAGCAGCCGACAGGAGATCACCGGGGAGCTGTTTTTT. This chain uses TRBV6-5 with TRBJ2-2, with D possibly being TRBD1 (6 bases). This CDR3 comprises 14 residues. V was trimmed by 6 bases and J by 4 bases, leaving 12 bases between them. Germline-derived CDR1 and CDR2 are MNHEY and SVGAGI.